This entry features one T cell receptor (beta chain) sequence. The protocol was immunoSEQ multiplex PCR, while the TCRdb copy is restricted to in-frame clones and leaves out a portion. Among around 390,000 clones, around 87% were seen once, and the ten largest hold 10%. Cohorts were determined from participant-reported clinical history. Each recovered donor of Cohort 3 presented with two negative PCRs, clearance, or symptom resolution. The source of the sample is a study of blood T cell repertoires in COVID-19. Across the whole study: The United States, Italy and Spain provided the acute and convalescent COVID-19 samples. In each case, the material was cDNA or gDNA derived from T cells, B-cell-depleted T cells, or PBMCs.

Per germline, CDR1 MGHRA and CDR2 YSYEKL. The length of the CDR3 is 12 residues. Trimming pared 3 bases from V and 4 bases from J, leaving 7 bases between. This chain joins TRBV4-1 and TRBJ2-7; D is possibly TRBD2 (5 bases). Sequences were obtained from PBMCs or T cells enriched from blood (not recorded which). This sequence was found in a woman in her forties or fifties who had recovered from COVID-19. CDR3 bases: TGCGCCAGCAGCCACCGCGGGTACGAGCAGTACTTC. Translated, it gives CASSHRGYEQYF.